What follows are 22 T cell receptor beta chains derived from one specimen sequenced in a study of blood T cell repertoires in COVID-19. Repertoires were generated with immunoSEQ multiplex PCR, while TCRdb's copy carries only in-frame clones and drops some. The sample carries 150,000 to 200,000 clones, roughly 78% recorded once. Sequenced sample: peripheral blood. These receptors came from a woman in her sixties with COVID-19, enrolled during active disease.

V and J are TRBV7-8 and TRBJ1-5; 9 nucleotides align to TRBD1. The CDR3 sequence is 14 residues long. Looked up from germline, CDR1 is SGHVS and CDR2 is FQNEAQ. J gave up 5 bases and V 5 bases, and 4 bases lay outside the gene matches. The DNA of the CDR3 is TGTGCCAGCAGCCGGACAGGGGTTTATCAGCCCCAGCATTTT. It specifies CASSRTGVYQPQHF. The full variable domain, its missing parts supplied by reference TRBV7-8 and TRBJ1-5, is GAGVSQSPRYKVAKRGQDVALRCDPISGHVSLFWYQQALGQGPEFLTYFQNEAQLDKSGLPSDRFFAERPEGSVSTLKIQRTQQEDSAVYLCASSRTGVYQPQHFGDGTRLSIL.

This chain uses TRBV21-1 with TRBJ2-3; TRBD1, the table's D call, lacks a check against the DNA. TRBV21-1 is annotated as a pseudogene. This CDR3 spans 16 amino acids. The chain's CDR3 is CASSTTTTPNTDTQYF. As DNA, the CDR3 is TGTGCCAGCAGCACCACCACGACACCAAACACAGATACGCAGTATTTT.

The chain is built from TRBV7-2 and TRBJ2-5; D gene unclear. This CDR3 is 12 amino acids long. The germline V gene has CDR1 SGHTA and CDR2 FQGNSA. V was clipped by 1 base and J by 6 bases, with 6 bases between them. This CDR3 reads CASSLDYKTQYF. For the CDR3, the DNA is TGTGCCAGCAGCTTAGACTATAAGACCCAGTACTTC.

J is TRBJ1-1 and V is TRBV19; 8 bases agree with TRBD1. The J segment lost 1 base and the V segment lost 3 bases, leaving 10 bases of the junction unmatched. Germline V gives CDR1 LNHDA, CDR2 SQIVND (reference sequence). This CDR3 region has 17 residues. CDR3 in DNA: TGTGCCAGTAGTATGCTCGACAGGGGCGCCCGGAACACTGAAGCTTTCTTT. It translates to CASSMLDRGARNTEAFF.

The V gene is TRBV7-3, the J gene TRBJ1-2; D is unclear. The CDR3 length is 14 residues. The V and J ends lost 1 base and 1 base respectively, with 7 bases between them. Germline CDR1 reads SGHTA; CDR2 reads FQGTGA. In DNA form, the CDR3 reads TGTGCCAGCAGCTTAAAACAGTTTAACTATGGCTACACCTTC. Its protein is CASSLKQFNYGYTF.

The chain has TRBV5-6 and TRBJ2-1, with 14 bases fitting TRBD2. V gave up 4 bases and J gave up 10 bases; unmatched junction bases: 10. The length of the CDR3 is 16 residues. The germline CDR1 and CDR2 sequences are SGHDT and YYEEEE. CDR3 DNA sequence: TGTGCCAGCAGCAGGCGGGGACTAGCGGGAGATAAGGAGCAGTTCTTC. It translates to CASSRRGLAGDKEQFF.

V and J are TRBV6-1 and TRBJ1-4; D is ambiguous. CDR1 and CDR2 (germline): MNHNS, SASEGT. The V end was cut by 0 bases, the J end by 7 bases, with 12 bases between. The CDR3 has 15 residues. The CDR3 DNA follows: TGTGCCAGCAGTGAAGCGGGCAGGAGGAGTGAAAAACTGTTTTTT. Residues: CASSEAGRRSEKLFF.

The CDR3 protein is CASSSQTGEQYF. CDR3 nucleotide sequence: TGTGCCAGCAGTTCACAGACGGGGGAGCAGTACTTC. The gene calls are TRBV27 and TRBJ2-7; D possibly corresponds to TRBD2 (5 bases). This CDR3 contains 12 residues. V shed 4 bases and J shed 7 bases, with 11 bases lying between them. From germline, CDR1 is MNHEY and CDR2 SMNVEV (reference sequence).

The chain has TRBV5-8 and TRBJ1-2, with a tentative D call TRBD1 (6 bases). CDR3 length equals 16 residues. The V gene's germline CDR1 is SGHTS and CDR2 YDEGEE. Trimming shortened V by 4 bases and J by 6 bases, and 22 bases separated the two germline ends. The CDR3 is CASSPPGTSLWDGYTF. Here the CDR3 DNA reads TGTGCCAGCAGCCCTCCCGGGACATCCCTCTGGGATGGCTACACCTTC.

The CDR3 bases are TGCGCCAGCAGCTTAGGGACAGAGGGTCATAAATTGGTGAACACTGAAGCTTTCTTT. Its protein product is CASSLGTEGHKLVNTEAFF. V is TRBV5-1 and J is TRBJ1-1, with 7 positions matching TRBD1. The J segment lost 0 bases and the V segment lost 2 bases, leaving 16 bases of the junction unmatched. This CDR3 is 19 amino acids long. The germline gives CDR1 SGHRS, CDR2 YFSETQ.

V is TRBV7-3 and J is TRBJ2-1; D is perhaps TRBD1 (5 bases). The length of the CDR3 is 15 residues. CDR1 and CDR2 (germline): SGHTA, FQGTGA. The germline V and J ends were trimmed by 1 base and 8 bases, with 15 bases remaining between them. CDR3 residues: CASSLINAKGDEQFF. CDR3 in DNA: TGTGCCAGCAGCTTAATAAACGCCAAAGGGGATGAGCAGTTCTTC. The whole variable domain, filled in from reference TRBV7-3 and TRBJ2-1, reads GAGVSQTPSNKVTEKGKYVELRCDPISGHTALYWYRQSLGQGPEFLIYFQGTGAADDSGLPNDRFFAVRPEGSVSTLKIQRTERGDSAVYLCASSLINAKGDEQFFGPGTRLTVL.

The chain couples TRBV3-1 (or the pseudogene TRBV3-2) to TRBJ1-1, with 7 bases identical to TRBD1. The CDR3 is made up of 14 amino acids. The V gene's germline CDR1 is LGHDT and CDR2 YNNKEL (reference sequence). V lost 2 bases, J lost 10 bases, and 10 bases stayed unmatched. CDR3 coding DNA: TGTGCCAGCAGCCAACACGACAGGGCGGGGGGAGCTTTCTTT. Translating gives CASSQHDRAGGAFF.

This clone was detected a few times. The chain recombines TRBV5-1 with TRBJ2-5, with no clear D. Between the trimmed V and J ends, which lost 0 bases and 0 bases, there was a span of 12 bases. This CDR3 is built from 16 residues. Germline V gene lookup returns CDR1 SGHRS and CDR2 YFSETQ. The CDR3 DNA is TGCGCCAGCAGCTTGGATGGCGGTGGTTACCAAGAGACCCAGTACTTC. Its translation: CASSLDGGGYQETQYF.

J is TRBJ2-7 and V is TRBV4-3; TRBD2 matches 7 bases. With V trimmed by 3 bases and J by 1 base, 6 bases remained unmatched. Germline values: CDR1 LGHNA, CDR2 YSLEER. CDR3 size: 15 residues. CDR3 in DNA: TGCGCCAGCAGCCAGGGGGGGGACTCGTCCTACGAGCAGTACTTC. This encodes CASSQGGDSSYEQYF.

This chain links TRBV24-1 with TRBJ1-2; weak D call: TRBD1 (6 bases). Germline CDR1 KGHDR, CDR2 SFDVKD. V lost 7 bases and J 6 bases, leaving 17 bases between the germline ends. This CDR3 region has 14 residues. In DNA, the CDR3 is TGTGCCACCAGGGGGGCCGGGCCCTCGAATGGCTACACCTTC. Protein sequence: CATRGAGPSNGYTF.

DNA for the CDR3: TGTGCCAGCCAGACAGACATGAACACTGAAGCTTTCTTT. It specifies CASQTDMNTEAFF. The rearrangement links TRBV18 to TRBJ1-1, with a weak D call TRBD1 (5 bases). The germline V and J ends were trimmed by 8 bases and 0 bases, with 10 bases remaining between them. The CDR3 is made up of 13 amino acids. The V gene's germline CDR1 is KGHSH and CDR2 LQKENI.

The V and J genes are TRBV5-1 and TRBJ2-7; 9 nucleotides align to TRBD1. Germline CDR1 reads SGHRS; CDR2 reads YFSETQ. V lost 4 bases, J lost 0 bases, and 5 bases stayed unmatched. CDR3 length equals 15 residues. As DNA, the CDR3 is TGCGCCAGCAGCCCCGGGACAGGGAGCTCCTACGAGCAGTACGTC. Its protein is CASSPGTGSSYEQYV.

This clone was picked up one time. The V gene is TRBV5-4, the J gene TRBJ2-7; TRBD1 agrees at 7 bases. Germline V lookup: CDR1 SGHNT, CDR2 YYREEE (reference sequence). There are 14 residues in the CDR3. The ends lost 4 bases at V and 4 bases at J; junction bases unmatched: 8. The chain's CDR3 is CASSGRQGDYEQYF. The CDR3 bases are TGTGCCAGCAGCGGTCGTCAGGGGGATTACGAGCAGTACTTC.

The genes are TRBV9 and TRBJ2-1; the D is unclear. The germline V gene encodes CDR1 SGDLS and CDR2 YYNGEE. The CDR3 loop spans 13 amino acids. Trimming left V 4 bases short and J 2 bases short, with 7 bases between. The CDR3 coding sequence is TGTGCCAGCAGCCCCAGCGCCTACAATGAGCAGTTCTTC. Its translation is CASSPSAYNEQFF.

V is TRBV10-3 and J is TRBJ1-1; TRBD1 aligns across 7 bases. This CDR3 has 14 residues. V dropped 5 bases and J dropped 0; count of bases not matched to a gene: 3. Per the germline V gene, CDR1 is ENHRY and CDR2 is SYGVKD. The CDR3 coding sequence is TGTGCCATCAGTAAGGGACAGATGAACACTGAAGCTTTCTTT. It yields the protein CAISKGQMNTEAFF.

The table lists this clone with a count of one. The chain has TRBV7-2 and TRBJ1-5; a possible D gene is TRBD1 (6 bases). CDR1 is SGHTA and CDR2 is FQGNSA in the germline V gene. With 4 bases removed from V and 4 bases from J, the gap between germline ends came to 14 bases. This CDR3 is built from 15 residues. CDR3 amino acids: CASSSGDTKNQPQHF. DNA of the CDR3: TGTGCCAGCAGCTCTGGGGACACCAAAAATCAGCCCCAGCATTTT.

The chain links TRBV6-5 to TRBJ2-1; D unclear. Trimming removed 7 bases from V and 7 bases from J, with 17 bases in between. Per germline, CDR1 MNHEY and CDR2 SVGAGI. The CDR3 is 14 residues long. The CDR3, as DNA: TGTGCCAGCAATGGAAAGTTTGGGCATAATGAGCAGTTCTTC. Translated: CASNGKFGHNEQFF.